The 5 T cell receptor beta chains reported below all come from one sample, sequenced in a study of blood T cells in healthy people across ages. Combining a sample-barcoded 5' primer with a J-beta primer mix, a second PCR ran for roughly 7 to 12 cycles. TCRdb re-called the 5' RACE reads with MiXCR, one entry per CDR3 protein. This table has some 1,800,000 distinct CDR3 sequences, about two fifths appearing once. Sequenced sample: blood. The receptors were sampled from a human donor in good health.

The CDR3 here is CSVLAPVQETQYF. The DNA for the CDR3 is TGCAGCGTTCTCGCCCCAGTACAAGAGACCCAGTACTTC. This chain uses TRBV29-1 with TRBJ2-5; no definite D call. There are 13 residues in the CDR3. The V gene's germline CDR1 is SQVTM and CDR2 ANQGSEA. The V end lost 5 bases, the J end lost 2 bases, and 12 bases lay between the germline ends.

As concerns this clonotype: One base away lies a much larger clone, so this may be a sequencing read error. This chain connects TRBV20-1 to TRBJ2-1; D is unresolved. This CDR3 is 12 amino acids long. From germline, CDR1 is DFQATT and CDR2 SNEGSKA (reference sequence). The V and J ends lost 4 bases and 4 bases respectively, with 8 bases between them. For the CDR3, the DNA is TGCAGTGCTACCGACGGATACAATGAGCAGTTCTTC. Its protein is CSATDGYNEQFF.

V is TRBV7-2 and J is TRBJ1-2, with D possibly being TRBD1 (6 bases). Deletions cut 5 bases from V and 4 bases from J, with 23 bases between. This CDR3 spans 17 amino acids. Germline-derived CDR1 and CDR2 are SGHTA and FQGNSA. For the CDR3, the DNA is TGTGCCAGCAGCGAACCACCAACGGGCCCCAGGGGCTATGGCTACACCTTC. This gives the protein CASSEPPTGPRGYGYTF.

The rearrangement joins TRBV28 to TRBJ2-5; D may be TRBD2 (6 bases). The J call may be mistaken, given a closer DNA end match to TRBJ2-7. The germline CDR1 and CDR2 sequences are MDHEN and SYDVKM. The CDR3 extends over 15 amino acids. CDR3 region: CASSPRRVGRYEQYF. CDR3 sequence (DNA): TGTGCCAGCAGTCCGCGGAGGGTAGGGAGATACGAGCAGTACTTC.

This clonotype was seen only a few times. The CDR3 sequence: CASNQPPTDTQYF. In DNA form, the CDR3 reads TGTGCCAGCAACCAACCCCCAACAGATACGCAGTATTTT. The gene calls are TRBV27 and TRBJ2-3; D not certain. CDR1 is MNHEY and CDR2 is SMNVEV in the germline V gene (reference sequence). Trimming cost V 7 bases and J 3 bases, with 11 bases left between them. The CDR3 covers 13 residues.